The following is a TCR beta chain sequence with its context. Antigen unknown. This entry belongs to a study of OX40 agonist ivuxolimab in advanced cancers. Across the study: Head and neck, renal cell, melanoma or hepatocellular carcinoma were the cancers that dose-escalation patients had. Three patients responded partially, comprising one with hepatocellular carcinoma and two with cutaneous melanoma.

Points from the study as a whole: Undetermined was the antigen specificity of the expanded peripheral T cells. Average numbers of expanded clones were greater in CD8+ T cells than in CD4+.

The method was immunoSEQ multiplex PCR; TCRdb's version includes in-frame clones alone and lacks a portion of them. The table records 60,000 or so clones, more than 70% of them present only once. The CDR3 has 16 amino acids. V lost 1 base, J lost 4 bases, and 4 bases stayed unmatched. Looked up from germline, CDR1 is MNHEY and CDR2 is SVGAGI. Sample: CD4+ or CD8+ T cells sorted from blood, taken in a trial of the OX40 agonist ivuxolimab. This receptor was obtained from an adult with an advanced solid tumor such as melanoma, head and neck, liver or kidney cancer. This rearrangement joins TRBV6-5 to TRBJ2-3; 11 positions agree with TRBD1. Written as DNA, the CDR3 is TGTGCCAGCAGTTACTTCGGGACAGGGGGATCAGATACGCAGTATTTT. This codes for CASSYFGTGGSDTQYF.